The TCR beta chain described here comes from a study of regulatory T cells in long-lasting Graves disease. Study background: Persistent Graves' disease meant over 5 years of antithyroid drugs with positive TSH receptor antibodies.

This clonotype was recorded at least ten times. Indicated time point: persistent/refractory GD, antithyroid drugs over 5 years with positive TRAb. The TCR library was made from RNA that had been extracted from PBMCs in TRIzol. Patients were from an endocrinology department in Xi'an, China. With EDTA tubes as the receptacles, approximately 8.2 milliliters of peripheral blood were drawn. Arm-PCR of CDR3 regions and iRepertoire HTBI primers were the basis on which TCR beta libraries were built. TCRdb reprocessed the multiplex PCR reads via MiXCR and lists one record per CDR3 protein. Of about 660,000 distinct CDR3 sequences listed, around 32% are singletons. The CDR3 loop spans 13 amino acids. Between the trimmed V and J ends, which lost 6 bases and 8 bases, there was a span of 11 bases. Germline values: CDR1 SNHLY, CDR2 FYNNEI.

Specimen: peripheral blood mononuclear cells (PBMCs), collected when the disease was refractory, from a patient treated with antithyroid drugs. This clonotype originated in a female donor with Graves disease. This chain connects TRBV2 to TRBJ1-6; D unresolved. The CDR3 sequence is CASSLDQDSPLHF. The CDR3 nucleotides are TGTGCCAGCAGCCTCGATCAGGATTCACCCCTCCACTTT. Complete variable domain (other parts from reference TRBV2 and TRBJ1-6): EPEVTQTPSHQVTQMGQEVILRCVPISNHLYFYWYRQILGQKVEFLVSFYNNEISEKSEIFDDQFSVERPDGSNFTLKIRSTKLEDSAMYFCASSLDQDSPLHFGNGTRLTVT.